This TCR beta chain appears in the sequencing data of a study of T-cell memory formation after mild COVID-19. Study findings and constraints: Certain responding clones were present in pre-infection memory, suggesting participation of cross-reactive memory.

V was clipped by 7 bases and J by 7 bases, with 11 bases between them. CDR1 LNHDA and CDR2 SQIVND come from the germline V gene (reference sequence). The CDR3 is 13 amino acids. Remarks on this clonotype: What it binds is not known.

TCRdb fed the 5' RACE reads into MiXCR, producing one record per CDR3 protein. The repertoire has 450,000 or so distinct CDR3 sequences, 15% to 25% of them found once; the top ten carry 7.5% to 9.5%. V gene TRBV19 combines with J gene TRBJ1-6; D may be TRBD1 (6 bases). Sequenced input: PBMCs or a T cell subset sorted from them (not recorded which). The sequence was obtained from an adult woman who had mild COVID-19 (a few samples of this study predate the infection). Cell type and time point are not known. Written as DNA, the CDR3 is TGTGCCAGTAAGGACAGCCTAAATTCACCCCTCCACTTT. Translating it yields CASKDSLNSPLHF.